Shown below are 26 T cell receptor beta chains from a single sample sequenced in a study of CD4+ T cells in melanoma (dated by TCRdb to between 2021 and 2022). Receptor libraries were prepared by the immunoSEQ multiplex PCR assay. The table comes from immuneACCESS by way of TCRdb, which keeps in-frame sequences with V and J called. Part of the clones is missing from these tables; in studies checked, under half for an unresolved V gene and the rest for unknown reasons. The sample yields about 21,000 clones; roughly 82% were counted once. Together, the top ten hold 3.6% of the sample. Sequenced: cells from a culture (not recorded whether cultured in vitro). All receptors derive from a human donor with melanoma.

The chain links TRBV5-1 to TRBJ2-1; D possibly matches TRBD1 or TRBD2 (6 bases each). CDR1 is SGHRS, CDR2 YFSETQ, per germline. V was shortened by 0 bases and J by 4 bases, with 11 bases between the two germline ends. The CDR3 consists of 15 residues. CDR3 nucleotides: TGCGCCAGCAGCTTGGGAGGGGGGAAGTACAATGAGCAGTTCTTC. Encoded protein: CASSLGGGKYNEQFF. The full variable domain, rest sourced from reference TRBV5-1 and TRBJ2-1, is KAGVTQTPRYLIKTRGQQVTLSCSPISGHRSVSWYQQTPGQGLQFLFEYFSETQRNKGNFPGRFSGRQFSNSRSEMNVSTLELGDSALYLCASSLGGGKYNEQFFGPGTRLTVL.

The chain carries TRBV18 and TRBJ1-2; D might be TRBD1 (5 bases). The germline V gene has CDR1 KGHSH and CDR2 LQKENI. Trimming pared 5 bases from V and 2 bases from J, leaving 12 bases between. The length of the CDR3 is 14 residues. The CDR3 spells CASSTGLTNYGYTF. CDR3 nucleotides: TGTGCCAGCTCAACGGGACTGACAAACTATGGCTACACCTTC.

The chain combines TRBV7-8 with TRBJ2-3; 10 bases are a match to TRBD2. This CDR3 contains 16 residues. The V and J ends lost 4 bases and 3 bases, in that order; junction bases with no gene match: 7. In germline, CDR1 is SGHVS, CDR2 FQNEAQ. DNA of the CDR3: TGTGCCAGCAGCTCTCCGACTAGCGGGTATACAGATACGCAGTATTTT. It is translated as CASSSPTSGYTDTQYF.

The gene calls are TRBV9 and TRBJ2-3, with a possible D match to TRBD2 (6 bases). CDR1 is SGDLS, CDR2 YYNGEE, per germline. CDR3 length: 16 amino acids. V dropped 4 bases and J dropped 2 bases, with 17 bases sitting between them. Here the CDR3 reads CASSHQASEYTDTQYF. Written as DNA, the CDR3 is TGTGCCAGCAGCCACCAGGCTAGCGAATACACAGATACGCAGTATTTT.

CDR3 nucleotide sequence: TGTGCCAGCAGCTTAGGGTCGGCAGTCCTCTACGAGCAGTACTTC. Its translation: CASSLGSAVLYEQYF. This chain joins TRBV7-8 and TRBJ2-7; D is undetermined. Germline CDR1 is SGHVS and CDR2 is FQNEAQ. The CDR3 has 15 residues. The V and J ends lost 1 base and 3 bases respectively, with 13 bases between them.

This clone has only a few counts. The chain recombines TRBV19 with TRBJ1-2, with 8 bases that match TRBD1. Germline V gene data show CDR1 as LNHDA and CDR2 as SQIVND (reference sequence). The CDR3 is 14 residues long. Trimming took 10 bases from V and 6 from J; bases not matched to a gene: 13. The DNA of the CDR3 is TGTGCCACCCGGAACAGGGGGGGTGAGGATGGCTACACCTTC. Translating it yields CATRNRGGEDGYTF.

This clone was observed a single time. CDR3: CASSFGGVQETQYF. CDR3 DNA: TGTGCCAGCAGTTTTGGGGGGGTCCAAGAGACCCAGTACTTC. The gene calls are TRBV6-6 and TRBJ2-5; 7 bases align to TRBD2. This CDR3 spans 14 amino acids. V dropped 4 bases and J dropped 1; count of bases not matched to a gene: 3. Germline V gene sequence: CDR1 MNHNY, CDR2 SVGAGI (reference sequence).

Written as DNA, the CDR3 is TGTGCCAGCAGCTTGCGGGGGTTGGATGAGCAGTTCTTC. It specifies CASSLRGLDEQFF. The chain joins TRBV5-6 to TRBJ2-1, with a possible D match to TRBD2 (6 bases). This CDR3 region has 13 residues. The germline V gene encodes CDR1 SGHDT and CDR2 YYEEEE. The V end was cut by 1 base, the J end by 8 bases, with 10 bases between.

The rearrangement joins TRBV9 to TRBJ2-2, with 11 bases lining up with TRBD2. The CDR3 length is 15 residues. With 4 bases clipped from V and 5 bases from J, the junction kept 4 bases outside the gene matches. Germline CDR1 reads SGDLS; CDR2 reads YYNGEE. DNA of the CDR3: TGTGCCAGCAGCCTGAGGACTAGCGGGACCGGGGAGCTGTTTTTT. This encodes CASSLRTSGTGELFF.

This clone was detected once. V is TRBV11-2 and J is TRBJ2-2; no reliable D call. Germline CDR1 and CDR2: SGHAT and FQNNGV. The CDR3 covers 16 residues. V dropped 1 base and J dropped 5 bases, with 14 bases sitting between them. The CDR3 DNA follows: TGTGCCAGCAGCTTAGCCCGACACCCATGGACCGGGGAGCTGTTTTTT. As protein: CASSLARHPWTGELFF.

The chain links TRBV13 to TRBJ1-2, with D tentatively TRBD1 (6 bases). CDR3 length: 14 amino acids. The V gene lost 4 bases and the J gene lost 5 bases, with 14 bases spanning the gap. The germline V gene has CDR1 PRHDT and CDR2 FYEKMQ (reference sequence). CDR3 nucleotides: TGTGCCAGCAGCTCCTTGACAGGCAGATATGGCTACACCTTC. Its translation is CASSSLTGRYGYTF.

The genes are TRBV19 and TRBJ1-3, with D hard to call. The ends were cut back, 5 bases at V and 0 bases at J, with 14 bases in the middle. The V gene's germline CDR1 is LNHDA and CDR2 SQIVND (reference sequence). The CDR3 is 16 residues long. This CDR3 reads CASSSLLSSSGNTIYF. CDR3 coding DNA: TGTGCCAGTAGTTCTTTGCTTTCGAGCTCTGGAAACACCATATATTTT.

CDR3 nucleotides: TGTGCCAGCAGTTTTAGGCCCTCTGGGGCCAACGTCCTGACTTTC. Its translation is CASSFRPSGANVLTF. The J gene is TRBJ2-6, the V gene TRBV7-2; D is unclear. The CDR3 runs 15 residues. Germline V gene lookup returns CDR1 SGHTA and CDR2 FQGNSA. V dropped 6 bases and J dropped 0 bases, with 9 bases sitting between them.

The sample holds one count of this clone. This CDR3 reads CASSQGWTGETQYF. The CDR3 DNA follows: TGTGCCAGCAGCCAGGGGTGGACGGGAGAGACCCAGTACTTC. The rearrangement links TRBV14 to TRBJ2-5, with D hard to call. Trimming removed 3 bases at V and 4 bases at J, with 12 bases between. Germline V lookup: CDR1 SGHDN, CDR2 FVKESK. The CDR3 runs to 14 residues.

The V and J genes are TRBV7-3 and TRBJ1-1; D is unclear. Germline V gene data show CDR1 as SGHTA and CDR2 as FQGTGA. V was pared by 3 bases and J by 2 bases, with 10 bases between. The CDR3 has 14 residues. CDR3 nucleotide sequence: TGTGCCAGCAGCTTCAGTATCGGCAACACTGAAGCTTTCTTT. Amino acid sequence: CASSFSIGNTEAFF.

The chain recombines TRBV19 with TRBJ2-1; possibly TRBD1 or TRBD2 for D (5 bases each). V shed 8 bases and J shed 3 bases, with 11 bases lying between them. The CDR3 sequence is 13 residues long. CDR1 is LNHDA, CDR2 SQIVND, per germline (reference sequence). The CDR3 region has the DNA TGTGCCAGTGAGGGGCACAGCTACAATGAGCAGTTCTTC. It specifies CASEGHSYNEQFF.

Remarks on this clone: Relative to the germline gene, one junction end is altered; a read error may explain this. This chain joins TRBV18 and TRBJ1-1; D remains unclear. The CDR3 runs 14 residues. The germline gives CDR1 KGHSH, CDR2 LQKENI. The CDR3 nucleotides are TGTGCCAGCTCACCCGTCCCAGGCAACACCGAAGCTTTCTTT. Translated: CASSPVPGNTEAFF.

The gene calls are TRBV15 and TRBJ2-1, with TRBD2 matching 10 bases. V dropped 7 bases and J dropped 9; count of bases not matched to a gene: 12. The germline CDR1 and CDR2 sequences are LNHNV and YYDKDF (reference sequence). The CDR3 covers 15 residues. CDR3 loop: CATTSGGAVWSEQFF. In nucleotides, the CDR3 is TGTGCCACCACAAGCGGGGGGGCCGTGTGGAGTGAGCAGTTCTTC.

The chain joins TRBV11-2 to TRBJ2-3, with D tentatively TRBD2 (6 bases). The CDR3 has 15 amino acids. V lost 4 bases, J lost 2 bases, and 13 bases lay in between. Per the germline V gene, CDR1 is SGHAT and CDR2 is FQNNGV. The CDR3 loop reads CASSSPGGTTDTQYF. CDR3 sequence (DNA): TGTGCCAGCAGCTCCCCAGGAGGGACCACAGATACGCAGTATTTT. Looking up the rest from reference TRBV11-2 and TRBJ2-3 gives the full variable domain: EAGVAQSPRYKIIEKRQSVAFWCNPISGHATLYWYQQILGQGPKLLIQFQNNGVVDDSQLPKDRFSAERLKGVDSTLKIQPAKLEDSAVYLCASSSPGGTTDTQYFGPGTRLTVL.

CDR3 residues: CASRDRGLAQPQHF. The CDR3 bases are TGTGCCAGCAGAGACAGGGGGCTAGCTCAGCCCCAGCATTTT. V is TRBV6-1 and J is TRBJ1-5, with 10 bases matching TRBD1. The CDR3 has 14 amino acids. V shed 6 bases, J shed 6 bases, and the junction held 5 bases outside the gene matches. Germline V gene lookup returns CDR1 MNHNS and CDR2 SASEGT.

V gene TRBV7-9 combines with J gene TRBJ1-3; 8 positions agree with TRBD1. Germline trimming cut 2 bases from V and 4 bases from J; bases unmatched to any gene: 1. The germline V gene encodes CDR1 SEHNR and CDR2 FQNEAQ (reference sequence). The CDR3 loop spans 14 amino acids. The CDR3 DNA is TGTGCCAGCAGCTTAACAGGGGGAGGAAACACCATATATTTT. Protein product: CASSLTGGGNTIYF.

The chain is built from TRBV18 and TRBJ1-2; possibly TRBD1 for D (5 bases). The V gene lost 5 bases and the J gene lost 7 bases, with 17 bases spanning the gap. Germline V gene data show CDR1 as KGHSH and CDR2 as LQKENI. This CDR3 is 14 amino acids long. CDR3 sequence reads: CASSGVQGIGGYTF. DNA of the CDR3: TGTGCCAGCTCAGGCGTCCAGGGAATTGGTGGCTACACCTTC. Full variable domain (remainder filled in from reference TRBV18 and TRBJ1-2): NAGVMQNPRHLVRRRGQEARLRCSPMKGHSHVYWYRQLPEEGLKFMVYLQKENIIDESGMPKERFSAEFPKEGPSILRIQQVVRGDSAAYFCASSGVQGIGGYTFGSGTRLTVV.

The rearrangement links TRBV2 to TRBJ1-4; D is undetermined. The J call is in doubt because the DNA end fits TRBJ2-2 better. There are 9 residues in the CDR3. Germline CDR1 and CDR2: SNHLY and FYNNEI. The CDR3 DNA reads TGTGCCAGGCCAGGGGAGCTGTTTTTT. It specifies CARPGELFF.

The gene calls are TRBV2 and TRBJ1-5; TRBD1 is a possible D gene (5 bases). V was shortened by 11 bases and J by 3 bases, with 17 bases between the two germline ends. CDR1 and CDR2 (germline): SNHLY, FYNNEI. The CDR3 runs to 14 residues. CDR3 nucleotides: TGTGCCCCCCCAGGGCAGGGTAACAATCAGCCCCAGCATTTT. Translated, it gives CAPPGQGNNQPQHF.

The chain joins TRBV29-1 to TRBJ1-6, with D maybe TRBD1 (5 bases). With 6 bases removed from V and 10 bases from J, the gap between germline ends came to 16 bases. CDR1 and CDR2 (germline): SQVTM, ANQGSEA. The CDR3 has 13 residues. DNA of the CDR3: TGCAGCGTCGGCCTCTCCGGGGGATCACCCCTCCACTTT. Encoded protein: CSVGLSGGSPLHF.

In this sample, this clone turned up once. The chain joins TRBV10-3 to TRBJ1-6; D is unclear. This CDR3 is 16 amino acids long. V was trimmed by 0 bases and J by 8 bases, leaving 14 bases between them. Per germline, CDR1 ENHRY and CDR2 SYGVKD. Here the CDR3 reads CAISESKIRVDSPLHF. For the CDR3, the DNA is TGTGCCATCAGTGAGTCGAAAATCCGGGTGGATTCACCCCTCCACTTT.